The text below deals with one T cell receptor (beta chain). What it binds is not known. V lost 1 base to trimming and J lost 4 bases; unmatched junction nucleotides: 2. Per the germline V gene, CDR1 is LNHDA and CDR2 is SQIVND (reference sequence). The CDR3 extends over 15 amino acids. This sample stems from a study of shared clonotypes between healthy human individuals. Study-level points and caveats: Clonotypes not shared had lower generation probabilities than those common to all four donors. Estimated richness was generally greater in naive than memory subsets.

Execution of the assay was at deep level. TCRdb keeps only in-frame clones here, not all; method: immunoSEQ multiplex PCR. The sample holds approximately 2,000,000 clones, around 92% seen once. This sequence was found in a man aged 18 to 29 in good health. Some clones in this sample may be carry-over from other donors' samples. The V gene is TRBV19, the J gene TRBJ2-1; 9 nucleotides line up with TRBD2. Source material: naive CD4+ T cells from PBMCs. As to subset: CD45RA+ positively selected. The CDR3 region is CASSIGSGRYNEQFF. CDR3 bases: TGTGCCAGTAGTATAGGTAGCGGGAGATACAATGAGCAGTTCTTC.